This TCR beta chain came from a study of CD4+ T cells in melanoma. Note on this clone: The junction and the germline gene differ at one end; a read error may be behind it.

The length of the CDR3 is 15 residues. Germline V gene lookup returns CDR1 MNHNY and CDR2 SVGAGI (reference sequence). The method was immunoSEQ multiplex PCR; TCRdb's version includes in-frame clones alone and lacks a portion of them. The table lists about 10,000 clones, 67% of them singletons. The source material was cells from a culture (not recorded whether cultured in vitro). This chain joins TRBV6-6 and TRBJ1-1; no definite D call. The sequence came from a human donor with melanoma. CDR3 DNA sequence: TGTGCCATCAGTGAGTCTCAGGATTTGAACACTGAAGCTTTCTTT. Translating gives CAISESQDLNTEAFF.